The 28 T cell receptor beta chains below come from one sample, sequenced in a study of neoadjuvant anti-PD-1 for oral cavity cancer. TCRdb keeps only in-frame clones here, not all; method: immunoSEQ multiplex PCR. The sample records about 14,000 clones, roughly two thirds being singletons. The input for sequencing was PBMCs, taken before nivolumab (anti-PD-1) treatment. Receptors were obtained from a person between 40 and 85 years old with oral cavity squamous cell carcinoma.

The CDR3 nucleotides are TGTGCCAGCAGAGGACTAGCGGGAACCTACAATGAGCAGTTCTTC. Translated, it gives CASRGLAGTYNEQFF. This chain joins TRBV5-8 and TRBJ2-1; TRBD2 agrees at 12 bases. V gave up 5 bases and J gave up 2 bases; unmatched junction bases: 2. Germline CDR1 is SGHTS and CDR2 is YDEGEE. This CDR3 region has 15 residues.

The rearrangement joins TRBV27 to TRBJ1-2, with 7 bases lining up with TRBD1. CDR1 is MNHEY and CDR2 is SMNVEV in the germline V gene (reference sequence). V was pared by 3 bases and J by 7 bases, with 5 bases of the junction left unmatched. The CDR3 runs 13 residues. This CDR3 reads CASSFDRAGGYTF. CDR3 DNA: TGTGCCAGCAGTTTTGACAGGGCAGGTGGCTACACCTTC.

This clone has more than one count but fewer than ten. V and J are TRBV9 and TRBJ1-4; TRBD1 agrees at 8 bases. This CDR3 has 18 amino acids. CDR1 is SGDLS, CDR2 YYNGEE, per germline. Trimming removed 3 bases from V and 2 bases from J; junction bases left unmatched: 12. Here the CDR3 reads CASSAPDRGAGTNEKLFF. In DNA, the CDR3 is TGTGCCAGCAGCGCTCCCGACAGGGGAGCTGGTACTAATGAAAAACTGTTTTTT.

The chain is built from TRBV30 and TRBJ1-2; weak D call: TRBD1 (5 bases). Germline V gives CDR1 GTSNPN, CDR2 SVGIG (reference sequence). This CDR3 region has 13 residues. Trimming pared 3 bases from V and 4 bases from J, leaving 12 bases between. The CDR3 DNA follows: TGTGCCTGGAGCTCAGGGTTAAGCTATGGCTACACCTTC. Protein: CAWSSGLSYGYTF.

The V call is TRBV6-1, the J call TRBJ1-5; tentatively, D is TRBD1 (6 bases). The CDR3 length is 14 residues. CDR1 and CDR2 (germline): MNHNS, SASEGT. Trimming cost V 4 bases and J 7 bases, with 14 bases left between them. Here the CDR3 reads CASSARGGGQPQHF. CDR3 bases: TGTGCCAGCAGTGCCCGAGGGGGAGGACAGCCCCAGCATTTT.

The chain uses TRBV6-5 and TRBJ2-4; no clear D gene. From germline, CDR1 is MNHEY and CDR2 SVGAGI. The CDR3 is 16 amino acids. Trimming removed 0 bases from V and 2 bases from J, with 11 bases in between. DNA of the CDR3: TGTGCCAGCAGTTACTCGACAATGCTATCCAAAAACATTCAGTACTTC. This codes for CASSYSTMLSKNIQYF.

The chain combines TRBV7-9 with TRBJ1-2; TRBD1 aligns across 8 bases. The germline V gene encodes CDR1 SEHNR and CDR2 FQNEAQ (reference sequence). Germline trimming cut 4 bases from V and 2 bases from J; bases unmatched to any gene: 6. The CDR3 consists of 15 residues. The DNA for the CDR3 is TGTGCCAGCAGCTCGCTACAGGGGGGCAACTATGGCTACACCTTC. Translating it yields CASSSLQGGNYGYTF.

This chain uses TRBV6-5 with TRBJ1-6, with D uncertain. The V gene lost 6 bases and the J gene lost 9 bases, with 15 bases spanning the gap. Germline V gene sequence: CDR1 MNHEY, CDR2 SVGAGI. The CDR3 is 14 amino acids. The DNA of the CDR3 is TGTGCCAGCAGGGCTAGGGCGGTGAGTTCACCCCTCCACTTT. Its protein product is CASRARAVSSPLHF.

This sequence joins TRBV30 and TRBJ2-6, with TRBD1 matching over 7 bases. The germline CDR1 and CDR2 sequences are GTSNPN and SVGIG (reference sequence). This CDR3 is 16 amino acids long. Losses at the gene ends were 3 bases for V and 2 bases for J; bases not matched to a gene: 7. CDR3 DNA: TGTGCCTGGAGGGGCCAAGACAGGGCTGGGGCCAACGTCCTGACTTTC. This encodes CAWRGQDRAGANVLTF.

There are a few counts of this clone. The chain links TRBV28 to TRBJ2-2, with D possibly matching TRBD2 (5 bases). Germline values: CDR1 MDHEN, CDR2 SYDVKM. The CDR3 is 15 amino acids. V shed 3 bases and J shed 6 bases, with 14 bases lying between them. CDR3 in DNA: TGTGCCAGCAGTTTCGTCGGGATGTCGGCCGGGGAGCTGTTTTTT. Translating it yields CASSFVGMSAGELFF.

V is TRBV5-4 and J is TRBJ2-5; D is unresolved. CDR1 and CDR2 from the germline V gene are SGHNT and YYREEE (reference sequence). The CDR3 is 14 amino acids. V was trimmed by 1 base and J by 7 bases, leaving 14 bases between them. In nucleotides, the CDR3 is TGTGCCAGCAGCTTGATCGGGTCCAAGGTGACCCAGTACTTC. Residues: CASSLIGSKVTQYF.

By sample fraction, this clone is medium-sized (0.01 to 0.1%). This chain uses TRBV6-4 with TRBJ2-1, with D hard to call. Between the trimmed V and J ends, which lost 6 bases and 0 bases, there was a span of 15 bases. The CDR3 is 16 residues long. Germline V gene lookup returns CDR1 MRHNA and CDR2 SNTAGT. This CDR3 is CASSYDLQSSYNEQFF. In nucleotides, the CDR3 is TGTGCCAGCAGCTACGATCTTCAGAGCTCCTACAATGAGCAGTTCTTC.

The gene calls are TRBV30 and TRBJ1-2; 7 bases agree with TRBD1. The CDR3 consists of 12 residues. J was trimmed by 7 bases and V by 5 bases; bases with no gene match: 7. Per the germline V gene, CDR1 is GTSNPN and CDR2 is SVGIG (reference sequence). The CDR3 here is CAWQTGEGGYTF. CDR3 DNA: TGTGCCTGGCAAACAGGGGAGGGTGGCTACACCTTC.

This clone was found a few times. The CDR3 protein is CAILGGGQGKYGYTF. For the CDR3, the DNA is TGTGCCATCCTAGGGGGCGGACAGGGCAAATATGGCTACACCTTC. The chain couples TRBV5-3 to TRBJ1-2; 8 bases agree with TRBD1. TRBV5-3 is classed as an ORF, of uncertain function. The CDR3 sequence is 15 residues long. Trimming at V came to 9 bases and at J to 5 bases, leaving 15 bases not matched to a gene.

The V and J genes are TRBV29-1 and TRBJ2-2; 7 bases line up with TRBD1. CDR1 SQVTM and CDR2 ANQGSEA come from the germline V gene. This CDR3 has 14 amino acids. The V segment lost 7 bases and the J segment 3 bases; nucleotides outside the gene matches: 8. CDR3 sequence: CSGGRDRDTGELFF. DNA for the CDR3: TGCAGCGGGGGCCGGGACAGAGACACCGGGGAGCTGTTTTTT.

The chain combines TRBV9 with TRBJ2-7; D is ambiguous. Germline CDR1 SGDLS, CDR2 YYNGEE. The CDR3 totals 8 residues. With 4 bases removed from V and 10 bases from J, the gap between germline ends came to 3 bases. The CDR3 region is CASSSQYF. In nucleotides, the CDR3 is TGTGCCAGCAGCTCTCAGTACTTC.

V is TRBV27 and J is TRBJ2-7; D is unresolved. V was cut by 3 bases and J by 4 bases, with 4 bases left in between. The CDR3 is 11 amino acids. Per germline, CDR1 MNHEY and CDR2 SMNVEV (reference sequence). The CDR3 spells CASSFGYEQYF. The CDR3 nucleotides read TGTGCCAGCAGTTTCGGATACGAGCAGTACTTC.

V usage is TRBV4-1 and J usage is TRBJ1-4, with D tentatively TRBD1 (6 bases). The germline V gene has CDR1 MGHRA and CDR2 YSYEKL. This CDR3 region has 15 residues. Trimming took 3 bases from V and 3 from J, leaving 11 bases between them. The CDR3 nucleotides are TGCGCCAGCAGCCATCTACAGGGTGCTAATGAAAAACTGTTTTTT. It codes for CASSHLQGANEKLFF.

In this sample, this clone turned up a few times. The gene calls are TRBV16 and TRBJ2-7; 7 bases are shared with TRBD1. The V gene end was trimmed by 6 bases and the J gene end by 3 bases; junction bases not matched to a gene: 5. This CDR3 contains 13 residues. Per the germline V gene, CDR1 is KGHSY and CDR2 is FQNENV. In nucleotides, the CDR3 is TGTGCCAGCAGTTTCGACAGGGTCTACGAGCAGTACTTC. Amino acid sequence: CASSFDRVYEQYF.

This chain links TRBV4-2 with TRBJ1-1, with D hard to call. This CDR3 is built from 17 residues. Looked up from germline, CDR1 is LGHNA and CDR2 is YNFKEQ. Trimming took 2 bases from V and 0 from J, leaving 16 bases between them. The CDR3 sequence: CASSQRRASGMNTEAFF. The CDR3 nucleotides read TGTGCCAGCAGCCAAAGGCGCGCCTCGGGTATGAACACTGAAGCTTTCTTT.

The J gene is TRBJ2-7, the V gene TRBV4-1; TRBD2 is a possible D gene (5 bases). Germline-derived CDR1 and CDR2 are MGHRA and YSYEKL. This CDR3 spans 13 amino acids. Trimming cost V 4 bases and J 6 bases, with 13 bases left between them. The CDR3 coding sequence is TGCGCCAGCAGCCCCGGAGGCGCTTCCGAGCAGTACTTC. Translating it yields CASSPGGASEQYF.

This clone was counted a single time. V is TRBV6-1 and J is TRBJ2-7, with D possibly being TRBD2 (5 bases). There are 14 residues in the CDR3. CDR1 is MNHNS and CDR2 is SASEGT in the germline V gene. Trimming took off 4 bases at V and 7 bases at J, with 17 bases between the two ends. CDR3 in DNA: TGTGCCAGCAGTGGAATGACACCCCCGGGGGAGCAGTACTTC. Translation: CASSGMTPPGEQYF.

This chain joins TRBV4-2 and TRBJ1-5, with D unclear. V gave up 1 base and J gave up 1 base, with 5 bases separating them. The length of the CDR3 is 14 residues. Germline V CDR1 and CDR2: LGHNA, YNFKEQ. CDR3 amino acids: CASSQGDSNQPQHF. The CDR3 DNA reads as TGTGCCAGCAGCCAAGGAGACAGCAATCAGCCCCAGCATTTT.

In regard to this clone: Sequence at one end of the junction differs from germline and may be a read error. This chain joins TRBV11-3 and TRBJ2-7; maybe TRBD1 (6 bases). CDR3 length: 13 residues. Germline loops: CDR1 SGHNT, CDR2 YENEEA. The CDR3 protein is CASSLDLTGHCNF. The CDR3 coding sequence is TGTGCCAGCAGCTTAGACCTGACAGGCCATTGCAACTTC.

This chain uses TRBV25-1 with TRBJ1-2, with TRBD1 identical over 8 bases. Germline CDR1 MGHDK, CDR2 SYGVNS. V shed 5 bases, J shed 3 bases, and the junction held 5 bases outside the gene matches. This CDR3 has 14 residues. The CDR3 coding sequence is TGTGCCAGCAGTAGACAGGGGAGGGACTATGGCTACACCTTC. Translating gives CASSRQGRDYGYTF.

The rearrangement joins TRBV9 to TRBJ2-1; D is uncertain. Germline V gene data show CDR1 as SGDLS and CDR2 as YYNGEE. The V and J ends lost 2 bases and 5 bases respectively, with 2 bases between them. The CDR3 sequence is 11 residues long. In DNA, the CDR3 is TGTGCCAGCAGCGTCCACAATGAGCAGTTCTTC. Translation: CASSVHNEQFF.

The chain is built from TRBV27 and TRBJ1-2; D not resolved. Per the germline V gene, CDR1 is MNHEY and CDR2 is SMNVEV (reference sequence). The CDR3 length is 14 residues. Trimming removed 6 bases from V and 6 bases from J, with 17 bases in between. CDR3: CASRYRGGSDGYTF. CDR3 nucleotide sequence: TGTGCCAGCAGATACCGGGGTGGGAGTGATGGCTACACCTTC.

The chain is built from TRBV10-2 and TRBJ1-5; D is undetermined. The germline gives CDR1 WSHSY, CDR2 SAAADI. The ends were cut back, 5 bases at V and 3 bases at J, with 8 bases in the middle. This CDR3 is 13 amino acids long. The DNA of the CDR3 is TGCGCCAGCAGTCCAAACGACAATCAGCCCCAGCATTTT. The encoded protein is CASSPNDNQPQHF.